This TCR beta chain was obtained from a study of T cell responses to AZD1222 COVID-19 vaccine (dated by TCRdb to the early 2020s). Looking at the study overall: TCR sequencing was performed for fewer than 250 trial participants, of whom about 210 were given two doses of AZD1222 and some 26 were given two doses of MenACWY control vaccine. Trial participants were enrolled by age into subgroups of 18-55, 56-69 and 70-plus years, and about 150, 27 and 61 TCR-sequenced participants, respectively, were included in these subgroups. Here is what the overall study found, with its caveats: Reportedly, close to half of the unique spike-specific TCRs recognized epitopes lying outside the regions that are mutated in the B.1.351 and B.1.1.7 variants. The whole spike protein was spanned by vaccine-associated CD4 TCRs, and dominant responses were seen in regions 160-218 and 743-854. The 56-69-year group was small, and its depth increase did not reach significance, likely because of low power. Participants were mostly white British, with more females than males. The authors suggested clonal diversity may have been underestimated. Spike-specific TCR breadth and depth rose significantly after two AZD1222 doses compared with day 0 and with MenACWY recipients. No day 14 peak-response samples were available, so repertoires were characterized only after the peak T cell response. Conclusions about previously exposed vaccinees are limited, since just six or seven AZD1222 recipients were seropositive for SARS-CoV-2 at baseline.

This clone occurred once. It has no known antigen specificity. Within one base of it there is no much larger clone, and no base qualities were kept. This specimen's time point label, interpreted: about 28 days (+/-7) after the second vaccine dose. AZD1222 recipients with second doses at about 4 weeks or about 12 weeks were pooled, because spike-specific TCR depth and breadth did not differ between schedules. Vaccinee samples were obtained from the UK trials COV001 and COV002, which included a single-blind randomized controlled phase 2/3 trial of AZD1222 (ChAdOx1 nCoV-19) in healthy adults. For TCRbeta chain sequencing, PBMC samples were collected from trial participants at day 0 and at day 28 after the second dose. Taken from cysteine to phenylalanine, the CDR3 has 13 residues. CDR3 DNA only is kept here, 39 bases in frame from base 1. The germline V gene sets CDR1 to SGHTA and CDR2 to FQGNSA. The trim is 4 bases for V and 10 bases for J, with a gap of 14 bases between the germline ends.

The CDR3 regions of human TCRbeta chains were subjected to immunosequencing. The paper's data handling went like this. Repertoire TCRs were matched against a reference library of SARS-CoV-2-specific TCRs generated with the MIRA antigen-specificity platform. Breadth was defined as the fraction of unique TCRs that were SARS-CoV-2-associated, and depth was defined as the fraction of total T cells that were SARS-CoV-2-associated. Using the MIRA data, each spike-specific TCR was assigned both to the spike region to which the TCR was reactive and to a CD4 or CD8 class. Log10-transformed breadth and depth values were compared by one-way ANOVA with Sidak's multiple comparisons tests. TCRdb obtained this table from immuneACCESS and retained in-frame rearrangements with V and J assigned. These tables miss some clones; where compared with another copy, unresolved V genes account for less than half of the shortfall, and the remainder is unexplained. That table gives V, J and clone size, and the DNA gave D and trimming. The sample table records about 160,000 clones; more than 75% of these occur just once. Of the sample, approximately 4.5% falls within the top ten clones.

Here the sequenced sample was peripheral blood, taken 28 days after the second AZD1222 dose. This TCR came from an adult who received the AZD1222 COVID-19 vaccine. The V gene is TRBV7-2 and the J gene is TRBJ2-1, with no confidently assigned D gene. CDR3 loop: CASSSREAWEQFF. The nucleotides read TGTGCCAGCAGCTCCCGAGAGGCTTGGGAGCAGTTCTTC.